This TCR beta chain was recovered during a study of T cell changes during pregnancy in multiple sclerosis (dated by TCRdb to about 2019). Turning to the overall study: The study looked at changes in the T cell repertoire across pregnancy in women with multiple sclerosis.

This clone was seen only a few times. It has no known antigen specificity. No much larger clonotype is one base removed from it; base qualities were not supplied. V and J lose 1 base and 2 bases, and a span of 5 bases separates them. From the germline V gene, CDR1 is MGHRA and CDR2 is YSYEKL. Inclusive of the bounding cysteine and phenylalanine, the CDR3 is 13 residues long. Of the read, only the CDR3 DNA is kept; its 39 bases are in frame from base 1. Library preparation employed the immunoSEQ multiplex PCR assay. Here the immuneACCESS table is served through TCRdb, limited to in-frame sequences with V and J called. Missing clones are a known gap in these copies; in checked studies unresolved V genes cover under half, and the rest lacks a known reason. Within this sample are tens of thousands of clones, with approximately 92% of them counted one time only. The top ten clones comprise about 2.5% of the sample.

The clonotype was recovered from a female donor in good health, enrolled as a control in a pregnancy study. The chain is encoded by TRBV4-1 joined to TRBJ2-5, with no confidently assigned D gene. Sequences were derived from peripheral blood, sampled in the third trimester of pregnancy. DNA sequence: TGCGCCAGCAGCCAAGGCCTACAAGAGACCCAGTACTTC. Translated, it gives CASSQGLQETQYF.